The 15 T cell receptor beta chains given below trace back to one sample, sequenced in a study of T cell changes during pregnancy in multiple sclerosis. Profiled with immunoSEQ multiplex PCR; TCRdb holds only in-frame clones, not every one. The sample consists of roughly 49,000 clones, roughly nine tenths of them appearing once. The sample consisted of peripheral blood, taken in the first trimester of pregnancy. The receptors derive from a female donor in good health, enrolled as a control in a pregnancy study.

The V gene is TRBV11-2, the J gene TRBJ2-7, with D maybe TRBD1 (6 bases). Trimming removed 3 bases from V and 6 bases from J, with 9 bases in between. Germline CDR1 SGHAT, CDR2 FQNNGV. CDR3 size: 12 residues. The CDR3 region is CASSLGAGEQYF. The CDR3 DNA follows: TGTGCCAGCAGCTTGGGGGCCGGCGAGCAGTACTTC.

The rearrangement uses TRBV7-6 and TRBJ2-3; D gene unclear. CDR1 is SGHVS, CDR2 FNYEAQ, per germline. Trimming cost V 1 base and J 2 bases, with 4 bases left between them. This CDR3 region has 13 residues. CDR3 loop: CASSLGHTDTQYF. DNA for the CDR3: TGTGCCAGCAGCTTAGGTCACACAGATACGCAGTATTTT.

The chain links TRBV28 to TRBJ2-3; 11 nucleotides align to TRBD2. The CDR3 is 16 residues long. Germline V gene data show CDR1 as MDHEN and CDR2 as SYDVKM. The V segment lost 7 bases and the J segment 4 bases; nucleotides outside the gene matches: 10. CDR3 in DNA: TGTGCCAGCATCCACGGAACTAGCGGGAGATCAGATACGCAGTATTTT. Translated, it gives CASIHGTSGRSDTQYF.

This sequence joins TRBV9 and TRBJ2-1; D is unclear. Germline CDR1 reads SGDLS; CDR2 reads YYNGEE. The ends were cut back, 0 bases at V and 1 base at J, with 17 bases in the middle. The length of the CDR3 is 18 residues. The CDR3: CASSVASSGGPSYNEQFF. CDR3 sequence (DNA): TGTGCCAGCAGCGTAGCTTCTTCCGGTGGGCCTTCCTACAATGAGCAGTTCTTC.

The table lists this clone with a few counts. The chain links TRBV2 to TRBJ1-6, with a weak D call TRBD1 (5 bases). Germline CDR1 reads SNHLY; CDR2 reads FYNNEI. The CDR3 length is 13 residues. Trimming cost V 9 bases and J 19 bases, with 25 bases left between them. The CDR3 DNA reads as TGTGCCAGTCAAGCCGGGACGACGTCGGGGAGGCACTTT. Its translation is CASQAGTTSGRHF.

This clone was observed a few times. V and J are TRBV6-1 and TRBJ2-7; 7 nucleotides agree with TRBD1. Germline CDR1 reads MNHNS; CDR2 reads SASEGT. The CDR3 sequence is 14 residues long. After removal of 5 bases from V and 5 bases from J, the junction contained 9 bases not matched to a gene. In nucleotides, the CDR3 is TGTGCCAGCAGTCCACTGACAGGGACGGACGAGCAGTACTTC. As protein: CASSPLTGTDEQYF.

The genes are TRBV5-1 and TRBJ2-2, with D perhaps TRBD2 (7 bases). CDR3 length: 16 residues. Germline V gene data show CDR1 as SGHRS and CDR2 as YFSETQ. Trimming cost V 4 bases and J 7 bases, with 20 bases left between them. Here the CDR3 reads CASSPTQGTTYGELFF. The CDR3 region has the DNA TGCGCCAGCAGCCCTACGCAGGGGACTACATACGGGGAGCTGTTTTTT.

The CDR3 reads CASRQDPNYGYTF. The DNA for the CDR3 is TGTGCCAGCAGACAGGACCCAAACTATGGCTACACCTTC. J is TRBJ1-2 and V is TRBV28; TRBD1 might be the D (5 bases). The CDR3 covers 13 residues. Trimming took off 6 bases at V and 2 bases at J, with 10 bases between the two ends. Germline CDR1 reads MDHEN; CDR2 reads SYDVKM.

The J gene is TRBJ1-4, the V gene TRBV29-1; 7 bases line up with TRBD1. CDR3 length equals 13 residues. The V segment lost 7 bases and the J segment 7 bases; nucleotides outside the gene matches: 9. The germline gives CDR1 SQVTM, CDR2 ANQGSEA. The CDR3 DNA sequence: TGCAGCGCTTCGACAGGGAATAGTGAAAAACTGTTTTTT. Residues: CSASTGNSEKLFF.

The V call is TRBV9, the J call TRBJ2-1; TRBD2 might be the D (7 bases). Germline loops: CDR1 SGDLS, CDR2 YYNGEE. V gave up 4 bases and J gave up 6 bases, with 17 bases separating them. CDR3 length: 15 residues. CDR3 loop: CASSPQEGGGNEQFF. The CDR3 bases are TGTGCCAGCAGCCCCCAGGAGGGAGGGGGCAATGAGCAGTTCTTC.

V gene TRBV12-5 combines with J gene TRBJ2-1; 7 positions match TRBD2. This CDR3 comprises 15 residues. CDR1 and CDR2 from the germline V gene are LGHNT and FRNRAP. V lost 5 bases, J lost 5 bases, and 9 bases stayed unmatched. The CDR3 is CASGPAGAGDNEQFF. Here the CDR3 DNA reads TGTGCTAGTGGTCCCGCGGGAGCTGGGGACAATGAGCAGTTCTTC.

The chain recombines TRBV5-1 with TRBJ1-2; D not resolved. Germline-derived CDR1 and CDR2 are SGHRS and YFSETQ. This CDR3 contains 14 residues. The V gene lost 0 bases and the J gene lost 4 bases, with 10 bases spanning the gap. CDR3 coding DNA: TGCGCCAGCAGCTTGGACGGGGTTGGCTATGGCTACACCTTC. Its translation: CASSLDGVGYGYTF.

V usage is TRBV9 and J usage is TRBJ2-1; a weak D match, TRBD2 (6 bases). Between the trimmed V and J ends, which lost 3 bases and 6 bases, there was a span of 19 bases. CDR3 length: 16 residues. Germline loops: CDR1 SGDLS, CDR2 YYNGEE. In DNA form, the CDR3 reads TGTGCCAGCAGCGCCGTAGGAGGCGGGAAGGGCAATGAGCAGTTCTTC. Its protein is CASSAVGGGKGNEQFF.

The chain joins TRBV5-6 to TRBJ2-1; 12 bases are shared with TRBD2. The trim removed 1 base at V and 10 bases at J, leaving 9 bases unmatched. CDR3 length equals 16 residues. Germline assignment: CDR1 SGHDT and CDR2 YYEEEE. The CDR3 sequence is CASSLSSSGGAGEQFF. The DNA of the CDR3 is TGTGCCAGCAGCTTGTCGTCTAGCGGGGGGGCAGGCGAGCAGTTCTTC.

CDR3 bases: TGTGCCAGCAGTGACAGGGGAGTTGACACTGAAGCTTTCTTT. This gives the protein CASSDRGVDTEAFF. The chain links TRBV6-6 to TRBJ1-1; 8 positions agree with TRBD1. CDR3 length: 14 residues. The germline gives CDR1 MNHNY, CDR2 SVGAGI (reference sequence). Trimming at V came to 5 bases and at J to 3 bases, leaving 5 bases not matched to a gene.